The source of this T cell receptor (beta chain) is a study of neurological immune-mediated disorders. Germline assignment: CDR1 SGHTA and CDR2 FQGNSA. CDR3 length equals 13 residues. Details on this clonotype: Its antigen is as yet unknown. It may be a read error: a sequence one base away is much more abundant.

Findings and limits, study-wide: In HTLV-1-associated myelopathy, TCR clonal expansion was greatest, whereas multiple sclerosis had the least, falling below healthy controls.

5'RACE with 10-nucleotide random UMIs generated the cDNA. From the 5' RACE reads, TCRdb called clonotypes with MiXCR, one entry per CDR3 protein. The sample has 60,000 to 75,000 distinct CDR3 sequences; around 10% are singletons. The sample's time point: longitudinal time-point 2. Among the participants, healthy controls were blood bank volunteers in Maryland, USA. PBMCs stored at -80 C, numbering 2 million, were the origin of the unsorted libraries. Sequencing was done on a sample of PBMCs. This chain uses TRBV7-2 with TRBJ1-5; TRBD2 matches 7 bases. TRBJ2-3 explains the end of the DNA better; the J call may be wrong. The TCR originated in a man aged 25 to 40 in good health. The CDR3 bases are TGTGCCAGCAGGAAGGGAGGGAATCAGCCCCAGTATTTT. Protein product: CASRKGGNQPQYF.